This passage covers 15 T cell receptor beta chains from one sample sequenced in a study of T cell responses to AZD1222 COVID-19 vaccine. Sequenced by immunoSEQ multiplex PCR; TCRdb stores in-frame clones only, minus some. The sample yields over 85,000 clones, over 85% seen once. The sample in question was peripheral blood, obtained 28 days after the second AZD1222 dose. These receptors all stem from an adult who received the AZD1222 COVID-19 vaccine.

Here the CDR3 reads CASSTRGYMDTGELFF. CDR3 coding DNA: TGCGCCAGCAGCACAAGGGGATATATGGACACCGGGGAGCTGTTTTTT. The chain couples TRBV5-1 to TRBJ2-2; a weak D match, TRBD1 (5 bases). The CDR3 is made up of 16 amino acids. Germline lookup yields CDR1 SGHRS and CDR2 YFSETQ. V was shortened by 4 bases and J by 3 bases, with 16 bases between the two germline ends.

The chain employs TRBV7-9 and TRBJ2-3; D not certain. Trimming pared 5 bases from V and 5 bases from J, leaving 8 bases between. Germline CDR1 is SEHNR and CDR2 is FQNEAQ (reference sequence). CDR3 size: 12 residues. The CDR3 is CASSPNGDTQYF. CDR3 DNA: TGTGCCAGCAGCCCAAATGGAGATACGCAGTATTTT.

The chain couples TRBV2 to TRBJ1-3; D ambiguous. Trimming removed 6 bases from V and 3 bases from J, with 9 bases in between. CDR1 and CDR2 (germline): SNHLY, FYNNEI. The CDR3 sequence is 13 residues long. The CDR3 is CASRVVGGNTIYF. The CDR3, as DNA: TGTGCCAGCAGGGTCGTTGGTGGAAACACCATATATTTT.

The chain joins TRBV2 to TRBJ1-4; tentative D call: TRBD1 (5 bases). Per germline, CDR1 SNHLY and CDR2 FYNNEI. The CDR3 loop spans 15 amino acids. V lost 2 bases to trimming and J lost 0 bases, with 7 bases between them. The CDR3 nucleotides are TGTGCCAGCAGTGAACCGGGGGCAACTAATGAAAAACTGTTTTTT. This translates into CASSEPGATNEKLFF. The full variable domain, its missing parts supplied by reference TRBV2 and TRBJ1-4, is EPEVTQTPSHQVTQMGQEVILRCVPISNHLYFYWYRQILGQKVEFLVSFYNNEISEKSEIFDDQFSVERPDGSNFTLKIRSTKLEDSAMYFCASSEPGATNEKLFFGSGTQLSVL.

The CDR3 sequence is CASSPGAGQETQYF. CDR3 in DNA: TGTGCCAGCTCACCGGGTGCGGGCCAAGAGACCCAGTACTTC. The chain joins TRBV18 to TRBJ2-5, with D tentatively TRBD2 (5 bases). Deletions cut 3 bases from V and 1 base from J, with 9 bases between. Germline CDR1 KGHSH, CDR2 LQKENI. The CDR3 sequence is 14 residues long.

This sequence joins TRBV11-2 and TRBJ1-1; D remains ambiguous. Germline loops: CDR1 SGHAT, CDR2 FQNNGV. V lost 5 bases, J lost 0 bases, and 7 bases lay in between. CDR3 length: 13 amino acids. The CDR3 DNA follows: TGTGCCAGCAGCCTCTTTTTGAACACTGAAGCTTTCTTT. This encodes CASSLFLNTEAFF.

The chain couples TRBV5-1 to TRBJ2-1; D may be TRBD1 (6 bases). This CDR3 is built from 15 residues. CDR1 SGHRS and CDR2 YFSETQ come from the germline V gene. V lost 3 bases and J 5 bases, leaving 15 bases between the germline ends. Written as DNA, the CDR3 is TGCGCCAGCAGCTATGGAGGCAGGGGCAACAATGAGCAGTTCTTC. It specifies CASSYGGRGNNEQFF.

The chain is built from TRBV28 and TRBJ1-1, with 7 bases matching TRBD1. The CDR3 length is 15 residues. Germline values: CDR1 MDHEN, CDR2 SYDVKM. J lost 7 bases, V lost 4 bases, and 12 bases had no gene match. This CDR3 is CASSSPTGLGGEAFF. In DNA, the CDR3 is TGTGCCAGCAGTTCCCCGACAGGGTTAGGCGGTGAAGCTTTCTTT.

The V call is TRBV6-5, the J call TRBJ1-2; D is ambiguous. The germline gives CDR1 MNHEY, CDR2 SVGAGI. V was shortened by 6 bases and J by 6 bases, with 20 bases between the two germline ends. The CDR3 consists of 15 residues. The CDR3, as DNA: TGTGCCAGCAGCCAATATGTAGATGCGCGGGATGGCTACACCTTC. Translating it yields CASSQYVDARDGYTF.

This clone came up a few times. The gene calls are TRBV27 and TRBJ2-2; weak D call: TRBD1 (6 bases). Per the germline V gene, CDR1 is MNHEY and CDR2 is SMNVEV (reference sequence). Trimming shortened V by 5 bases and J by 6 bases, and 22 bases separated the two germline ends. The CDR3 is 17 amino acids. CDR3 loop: CASSPSTVRGYSGELFF. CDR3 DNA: TGTGCCAGCAGTCCTAGTACGGTCAGGGGATATTCCGGGGAGCTGTTTTTT.

CDR3 region: CARTGGLGQPQHF. The CDR3 DNA sequence: TGCGCCAGGACAGGGGGCTTGGGCCAGCCCCAGCATTTT. This chain uses TRBV5-1 with TRBJ1-5, with TRBD1 matching 10 bases. Germline CDR1 reads SGHRS; CDR2 reads YFSETQ. V dropped 8 bases and J dropped 7; count of bases not matched to a gene: 6. CDR3 length: 13 residues. Based on the CDR3 plus reference TRBV5-1 and TRBJ1-5, the full variable domain is KAGVTQTPRYLIKTRGQQVTLSCSPISGHRSVSWYQQTPGQGLQFLFEYFSETQRNKGNFPGRFSGRQFSNSRSEMNVSTLELGDSALYLCARTGGLGQPQHFGDGTRLSIL.

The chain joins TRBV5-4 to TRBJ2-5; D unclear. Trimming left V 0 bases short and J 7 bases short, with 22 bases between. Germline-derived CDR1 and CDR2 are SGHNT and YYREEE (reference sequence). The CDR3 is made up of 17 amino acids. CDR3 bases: TGTGCCAGCAGCTTGGTCTCCGGTAGGCAGGTAGTGGCGACCCAGTACTTC. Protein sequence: CASSLVSGRQVVATQYF.

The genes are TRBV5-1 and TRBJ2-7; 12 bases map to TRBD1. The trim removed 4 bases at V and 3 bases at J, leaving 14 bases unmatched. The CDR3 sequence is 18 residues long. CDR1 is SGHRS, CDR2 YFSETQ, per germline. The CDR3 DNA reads TGCGCCAGCAGCCCAGGGACAGGGGGCGCTAGTGGTCACTACGAGCAGTACGTC. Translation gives CASSPGTGGASGHYEQYV.

CDR3: CASSLGGGPSPEAFF. The CDR3 nucleotides are TGTGCCAGCAGCTTAGGGGGGGGGCCATCCCCTGAAGCTTTCTTT. The chain links TRBV11-3 to TRBJ1-1; D may be TRBD1 (6 bases). Trimming removed 1 base at V and 6 bases at J, with 15 bases between. The CDR3 length is 15 residues. From germline, CDR1 is SGHNT and CDR2 YENEEA.

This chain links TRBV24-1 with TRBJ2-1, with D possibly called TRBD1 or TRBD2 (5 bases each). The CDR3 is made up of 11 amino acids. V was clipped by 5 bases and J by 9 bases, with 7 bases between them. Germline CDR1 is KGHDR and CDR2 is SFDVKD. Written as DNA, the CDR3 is TGTGCCACCAGTGGTGGGGGTGAGCAGTTCTTC. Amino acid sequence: CATSGGGEQFF.